This T cell receptor beta chain was profiled in a study of T cell repertoires in cytomegalovirus infection. Remarks on this clonotype: Its antigen remains unknown. This may come from a read error, since a much larger clone is one base off.

Study findings and constraints: Dominating the ex vivo response were HLA-C-restricted CMV-specific TCR beta clonotypes.

Using its own MiXCR run on the reads, TCRdb lists one record per CDR3 protein. The sample records 500,000 to 600,000 distinct CDR3 sequences, 16% being singletons. V was cut by 4 bases and J by 4 bases, with 10 bases left in between. Germline CDR1 WSHSY, CDR2 SAAADI. CDR3 length: 13 residues. This receptor was taken from a human donor in good health (CMV status not recorded). Some clones in this sample may be carry-over from other donors' samples. Material for sequencing was CD8+ T cells from PBMCs. This chain joins TRBV10-2 and TRBJ2-5, with D maybe TRBD2 (5 bases). CDR3 residues: CASSVTAGETQYF. In DNA, the CDR3 is TGCGCCAGCAGTGTTACCGCGGGAGAGACCCAGTACTTC.